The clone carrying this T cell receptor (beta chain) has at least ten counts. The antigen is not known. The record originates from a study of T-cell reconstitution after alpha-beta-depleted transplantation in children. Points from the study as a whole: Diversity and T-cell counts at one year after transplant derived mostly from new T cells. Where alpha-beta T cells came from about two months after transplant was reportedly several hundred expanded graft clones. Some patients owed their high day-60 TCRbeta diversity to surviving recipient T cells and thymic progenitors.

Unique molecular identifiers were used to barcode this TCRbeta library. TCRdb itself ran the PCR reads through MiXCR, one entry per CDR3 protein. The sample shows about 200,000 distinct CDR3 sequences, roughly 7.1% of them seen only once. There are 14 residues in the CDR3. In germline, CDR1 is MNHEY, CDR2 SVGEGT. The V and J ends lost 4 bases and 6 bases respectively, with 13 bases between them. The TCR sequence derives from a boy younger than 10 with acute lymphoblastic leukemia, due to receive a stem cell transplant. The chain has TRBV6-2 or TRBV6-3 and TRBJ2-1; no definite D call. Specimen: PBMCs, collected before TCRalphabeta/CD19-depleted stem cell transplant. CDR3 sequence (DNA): TGTGCCAGCAGTTCCACCTCTCAAAGCAATGAGCAGTTCTTC. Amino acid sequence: CASSSTSQSNEQFF.